At least ten counts were recorded for the clone carrying this T cell receptor (beta chain). The antigen is unknown. The data were obtained in a study of Graves' ophthalmopathy and Graves' hyperthyroidism. Notes on the study in general: Most expanded clonotypes from thyroid (those above 0.001 frequency) were also found in blood. The model's ophthalmopathy progression predictions had roughly 69% sensitivity and less than 75% specificity. With approximately 88% sensitivity and around 81% specificity, a 13-signature model separated ophthalmopathy from stable hyperthyroidism.

Moderate-to-severe activity, CAS at least 3, NOSPECS at least 4 and duration under 3 months characterized donors with ophthalmopathy. Germline assignment: CDR1 DFQATT and CDR2 SNEGSKA (reference sequence). CDR3 length equals 15 residues. Trimming at V came to 5 bases and at J to 4 bases, leaving 8 bases not matched to a gene. Amplified TCR beta CDR3 regions were obtained using RNA transcripts as template. Second-round multiplex PCR came after a first-round RT-PCR that employed HTBI primers. TCRdb reprocessed the multiplex PCR reads via MiXCR and lists one record per CDR3 protein. The sample shows about 210,000 distinct CDR3 sequences, 25% to 35% of them seen only once.

Sequencing input: peripheral blood. The chain recombines TRBV20-1 with TRBJ2-5, with 12 bases that match TRBD2. The TCR originated in a man aged 45-65 years with Graves' ophthalmopathy. CDR3 sequence (DNA): TGCAGTGCTGGCCCGCTAGCGGGAGGGTCAGAGACCCAGTACTTC. It translates to CSAGPLAGGSETQYF.